This T cell receptor beta chain was identified during a study of T cells in Graves' hyperthyroidism and ophthalmopathy. Per germline, CDR1 LNHNV and CDR2 YYDKDF (reference sequence). V trimming: 7 bases; J trimming: 5 bases; junction bases outside the gene matches: 10. This CDR3 region has 14 residues. Researchers took RNA transcripts and amplified the TCR beta CDR3 regions from them. First-round RT-PCR of the TCR CDR3 relied on the HTBI primer set. TCRdb reanalysed the multiplex PCR reads using MiXCR and keeps one entry per CDR3 protein. The sample carries around 610,000 distinct CDR3 sequences, about 14% recorded once.

The receptor's source is a woman aged 35 to 49 with Graves' ophthalmopathy. The genes are TRBV15 and TRBJ2-5, with 7 positions matching TRBD2. The source material was blood. This CDR3 is CATTVGRAGETQYF. CDR3 nucleotides: TGTGCCACCACCGTAGGGAGGGCCGGGGAGACCCAGTACTTC. Drawing the rest from reference TRBV15 and TRBJ2-5, the complete variable domain is DAMVIQNPRYQVTQFGKPVTLSCSQTLNHNVMYWYQQKSSQAPKLLFHYYDKDFNNEADTPDNFQSRRPNTSFCFLDIRSPGLGDTAMYLCATTVGRAGETQYFGPGTRLLVL.